This record covers a single T cell receptor (beta chain). The antigen this receptor binds is unknown. Base qualities are missing; no much larger clone stands one base away. This entry belongs to a study of blood T cell repertoires in COVID-19 (dated by TCRdb to about 2020). About the investigation overall: Samples covering the acute and convalescent phases of COVID-19 were provided by collaborators in the United States, Italy and Spain. The material from the prospective study consisted of cDNA or gDNA derived from T cells, B-cell-depleted T cells, or PBMCs. The dataset comprised deeply sampled blood TCRbeta repertoires from subjects exposed to, actively infected with, or recovered from COVID-19. The repertoires were made available in a free public database intended to serve as a resource for research on the immune response to SARS-CoV-2. Samples came from the ongoing ImmuneRACE study (first 160 participants) plus 1,254 subjects from 6 global collaborators. A de-identified subject ID, COVID-19 status, age in years and sex were almost always included in the sample metadata. Where available, HLA class I and class II types were obtained from metadata supplied by the sample provider rather than from assay-based typing. The investigation overall reported the following: The amount of clinical and demographic metadata varied by source and participant and was provided uncurated.

TCRbeta CDR3 regions were amplified from genomic DNA by means of the immunoSEQ Assay, a bias-controlled multiplex PCR. The published analysis was carried out like this. Within the assay, amplification of reference gene primers was used to estimate how many nucleated cells each sample contained. To quantify the absolute abundance of each unique TCRbeta CDR3 rearrangement, sequence reads were collapsed and filtered. For each sample, productive Simpson clonality was calculated as the square root of Simpson's diversity index across productive rearrangements. The clones in this table, taken by TCRdb from immuneACCESS, are in-frame only. Not every clone is retained; where verified, under half of the shortfall comes from an unresolved V gene, and the cause of the rest is unknown. V and J calls and clone size are those listed in that table; D and trimming were worked out from the DNA. In this sample the table shows some 65,000 clones, approximately 83% of which occur a single time. The ten largest clones add up to 16% of the sample.

At one collaborating source in Seattle, patients were enrolled during active infection and were followed longitudinally through the course of disease. Whole blood was collected in K2EDTA tubes by collaborating institutions according to the institutions' own protocols. For TCRbeta analysis, collaborators shipped samples in one of three forms: frozen whole blood, isolated PBMCs, or DNA extracted from either of those sample types. V drops 1 base and J drops 4 bases, leaving 4 bases in between. The CDR3 spans 12 residues, from the cysteine through the phenylalanine. The DNA shown is the 36-base CDR3, in frame from base 1. The germline V gene (reference sequence) yields LGHDT for CDR1 and YNNKEL for CDR2.

This TCR was sampled from a man aged 35 to 55 with COVID-19, enrolled during active disease. The chain was built from TRBV3-1 (or the pseudogene TRBV3-2) and TRBJ2-5, with the D gene too uncertain to name. The specimen was peripheral blood. CDR3 loop: CASSQAGETQYF. The nucleotides are TGTGCCAGCAGCCAAGCAGGAGAGACCCAGTACTTC.